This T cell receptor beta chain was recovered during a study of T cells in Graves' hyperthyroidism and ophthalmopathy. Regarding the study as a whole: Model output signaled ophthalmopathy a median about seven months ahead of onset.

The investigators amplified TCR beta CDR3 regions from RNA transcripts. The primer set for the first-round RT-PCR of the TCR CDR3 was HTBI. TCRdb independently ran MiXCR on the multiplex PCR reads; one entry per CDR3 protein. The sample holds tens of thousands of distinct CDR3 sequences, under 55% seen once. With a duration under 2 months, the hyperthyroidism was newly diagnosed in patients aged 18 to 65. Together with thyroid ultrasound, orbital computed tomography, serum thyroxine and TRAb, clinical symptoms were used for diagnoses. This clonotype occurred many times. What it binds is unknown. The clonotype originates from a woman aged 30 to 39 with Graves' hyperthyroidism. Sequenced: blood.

This chain's CDR3 is CASSPNWGVRQETQYF. In nucleotides, the CDR3 is TGTGCCAGCAGCCCGAACTGGGGGGTGAGACAAGAGACCCAGTACTTC. The V call is TRBV14, the J call TRBJ2-5, with a tentative D call TRBD2 (6 bases). V shed 4 bases and J shed 2 bases, with 17 bases lying between them. The length of the CDR3 is 16 residues. Germline V gene sequence: CDR1 SGHDN, CDR2 FVKESK.